What follows are 32 T cell receptor beta chains derived from one specimen sequenced in a study of CD8 T cells in Susac syndrome. Roughly 0.45 to 1 ug RNA was reverse transcribed with random hexamers. MiXCR, applied by TCRdb to the immunoSEQ multiplex PCR reads, yields one record per CDR3 protein. The data hold about 150,000 distinct CDR3 sequences, with approximately 96% observed a single time. Sequenced sample: CD4+ T cells from PBMCs. The receptors stem from a human donor with Susac syndrome.

This clonotype was seen only once. The chain couples TRBV29-1 to TRBJ2-5, with 7 bases matching TRBD2. Looked up from germline, CDR1 is SQVTM and CDR2 is ANQGSEA. Trimming at V came to 4 bases and at J to 0 bases, leaving 2 bases not matched to a gene. The CDR3 runs 13 residues. As DNA, the CDR3 is TGCAGCGTTGTCGGGGGGTACCAAGAGACCCAGTACTTC. It translates to CSVVGGYQETQYF.

J is TRBJ2-7 and V is TRBV6-5, with TRBD1 identical over 8 bases. The CDR3 contains 15 residues. Germline CDR1 reads MNHEY; CDR2 reads SVGAGI. V dropped 2 bases and J dropped 6; count of bases not matched to a gene: 9. CDR3 in DNA: TGTGCCAGCAGTTACGACCCGACAGGGGTGGGCGAGCAGTACTTC. This translates into CASSYDPTGVGEQYF.

The chain is built from TRBV19 and TRBJ1-2; 9 bases fit TRBD1. Germline values: CDR1 LNHDA, CDR2 SQIVND (reference sequence). The CDR3 loop spans 15 amino acids. V lost 6 bases to trimming and J lost 5 bases; unmatched junction nucleotides: 10. The CDR3 bases are TGTGCCAGTAGCCCCGGGACAGGGAAGGTTTATGGCTACACCTTC. This translates into CASSPGTGKVYGYTF. Complete variable domain (other parts from reference TRBV19 and TRBJ1-2): DGGITQSPKYLFRKEGQNVTLSCEQNLNHDAMYWYRQDPGQGLRLIYYSQIVNDFQKGDIAEGYSVSREKKESFPLTVTSAQKNPTAFYLCASSPGTGKVYGYTFGSGTRLTVV.

This clonotype was counted only a few times. The chain has TRBV28 and TRBJ2-7; the D gene is possibly TRBD1 (6 bases). CDR1 and CDR2 (germline): MDHEN, SYDVKM. CDR3 size: 15 residues. V was shortened by 3 bases and J by 0 bases, with 12 bases between the two germline ends. CDR3 coding DNA: TGTGCCAGCAGTTTGGCAGGGGCTAGCTCCTACGAGCAGTACTTC. Its translation: CASSLAGASSYEQYF.

The chain has TRBV18 and TRBJ2-5; no definite D call. This CDR3 has 15 residues. Deletions cut 0 bases from V and 5 bases from J, with 13 bases between. CDR1 and CDR2 (germline): KGHSH, LQKENI. The CDR3: CASSPPSSAHETQYF. The CDR3 coding sequence is TGTGCCAGCTCACCACCGTCGTCGGCTCATGAGACCCAGTACTTC. The whole variable domain, remainder taken from reference TRBV18 and TRBJ2-5, is NAGVMQNPRHLVRRRGQEARLRCSPMKGHSHVYWYRQLPEEGLKFMVYLQKENIIDESGMPKERFSAEFPKEGPSILRIQQVVRGDSAAYFCASSPPSSAHETQYFGPGTRLLVL.

The genes are TRBV28 and TRBJ2-6, with no clear D. The CDR3 runs 15 residues. With 3 bases removed from V and 2 bases from J, the gap between germline ends came to 8 bases. CDR1 is MDHEN, CDR2 SYDVKM, per germline. CDR3 sequence (DNA): TGTGCCAGCAGTTTGAAGGCAGCTGGGGCCAACGTCCTGACTTTC. Translated, it gives CASSLKAAGANVLTF. The full variable domain, its missing parts supplied by reference TRBV28 and TRBJ2-6, is DVKVTQSSRYLVKRTGEKVFLECVQDMDHENMFWYRQDPGLGLRLIYFSYDVKMKEKGDIPEGYSVSREKKERFSLILESASTNQTSMYLCASSLKAAGANVLTFGAGSRLTVL.

J is TRBJ2-7 and V is TRBV9, with 7 bases identical to TRBD1. Germline V gene data show CDR1 as SGDLS and CDR2 as YYNGEE. V lost 2 bases, J lost 2 bases, and 4 bases stayed unmatched. This CDR3 is 14 amino acids long. The CDR3 is CASSVSTGPYEQYF. The DNA of the CDR3 is TGTGCCAGCAGCGTTTCGACAGGGCCCTACGAGCAGTACTTC.

This sequence joins TRBV18 and TRBJ2-1, with D unclear. This CDR3 is 13 amino acids long. V lost 6 bases and J lost 2, with 8 bases in between. Germline CDR1 reads KGHSH; CDR2 reads LQKENI. In DNA, the CDR3 is TGTGCCAGCTCTCTGACGACCTACAATGAGCAGTTCTTC. This translates into CASSLTTYNEQFF.

The V and J genes are TRBV12-3 or TRBV12-4 and TRBJ1-2; D may be TRBD1 (6 bases). This CDR3 has 15 residues. V lost 2 bases to trimming and J lost 9 bases, with 19 bases between them. The CDR3 DNA reads as TGTGCCAGCAGTTTAAGCTTGGGCAGGGGCACGAGCTACACCTTC. This translates into CASSLSLGRGTSYTF.

The CDR3 protein is CASSPTGGWQPQHF. CDR3 bases: TGTGCCAGCAGCCCCACAGGGGGCTGGCAGCCCCAGCATTTT. The V call is TRBV7-8, the J call TRBJ1-5; 9 bases map to TRBD1. The ends lost 5 bases at V and 7 bases at J; junction bases unmatched: 6. This CDR3 has 14 amino acids. Germline loops: CDR1 SGHVS, CDR2 FQNEAQ.

The chain recombines TRBV3-1 with TRBJ1-1, with D perhaps TRBD1 (5 bases). Trimming removed 4 bases from V and 5 bases from J, with 11 bases in between. Germline V gives CDR1 LGHDT, CDR2 YNNKEL (reference sequence). This CDR3 is built from 13 residues. CDR3 sequence (DNA): TGTGCCAGCAGCCCGGACGGGGGGACTGAAGCTTTCTTT. This codes for CASSPDGGTEAFF.

The V gene is TRBV28, the J gene TRBJ2-5; D gene ambiguous. The CDR3 has 14 residues. Germline CDR1 reads MDHEN; CDR2 reads SYDVKM. Between the trimmed V and J ends, which lost 2 bases and 5 bases, there was a span of 12 bases. As DNA, the CDR3 is TGTGCCAGCAGTTTACGCCCGTCGCTGGAGACCCAGTACTTC. It is translated as CASSLRPSLETQYF.

In this sample, this clonotype turned up once. This chain links TRBV20-1 with TRBJ2-1, with D unclear. CDR3 length: 14 residues. Per germline, CDR1 DFQATT and CDR2 SNEGSKA (reference sequence). Between the trimmed V and J ends, which lost 0 bases and 3 bases, there was a span of 9 bases. DNA for the CDR3: TGCAGTGCTAGAGATCGGGCGGTCTACAATGAGCAGTTCTTC. This translates into CSARDRAVYNEQFF.

The CDR3 DNA reads as TGTGCCAGCAGCCGAGCAGGTGAGCAGTTCTTC. Translation gives CASSRAGEQFF. The J gene is TRBJ2-1, the V gene TRBV12-3 or TRBV12-4; D remains unclear. The V gene lost 6 bases and the J gene lost 9 bases, with 9 bases spanning the gap. The CDR3 covers 11 residues.

In nucleotides, the CDR3 is TGTGCCAGCAGCTCGGACAGGGAGAGTGATGGCTACACCTTC. Residues: CASSSDRESDGYTF. The chain combines TRBV7-9 with TRBJ1-2, with 8 bases aligning to TRBD1. The length of the CDR3 is 14 residues. Germline lookup yields CDR1 SEHNR and CDR2 FQNEAQ (reference sequence). Unmatched junction bases numbered 7, after V lost 4 bases and J lost 6 bases.

The gene calls are TRBV7-9 and TRBJ2-2; D might be TRBD2 (6 bases). V was clipped by 5 bases and J by 5 bases, with 15 bases between them. The CDR3 sequence is 15 residues long. In germline, CDR1 is SEHNR, CDR2 FQNEAQ (reference sequence). The CDR3 sequence: CASSHHREWTGELFF. The CDR3 DNA follows: TGTGCCAGCAGCCATCATCGGGAGTGGACCGGGGAGCTGTTTTTT.

The chain combines TRBV14 with TRBJ2-7; TRBD2 aligns across 12 bases. CDR1 and CDR2 from the germline V gene are SGHDN and FVKESK. The CDR3 extends over 16 amino acids. V lost 2 bases to trimming and J lost 2 bases; unmatched junction nucleotides: 4. The CDR3 spells CASSQLTSGGTYEQYF. The CDR3 DNA sequence: TGTGCCAGCAGCCAACTGACTAGCGGGGGTACCTACGAGCAGTACTTC. The full variable domain, rest sourced from reference TRBV14 and TRBJ2-7, is EAGVTQFPSHSVIEKGQTVTLRCDPISGHDNLYWYRRVMGKEIKFLLHFVKESKQDESGMPNNRFLAERTGGTYSTLKVQPAELEDSGVYFCASSQLTSGGTYEQYFGPGTRLTVT.

The sample holds a few counts of this clonotype. The chain employs TRBV19 and TRBJ1-6; possible D gene TRBD1, 6 bases. This CDR3 region has 13 residues. Trimming stripped 5 bases from V and 9 bases from J, with 11 bases between. CDR1 is LNHDA, CDR2 SQIVND, per germline (reference sequence). The CDR3 region has the DNA TGTGCCAGTAGTCAACAGGGAGGTTCACCCCTCCACTTT. Translation: CASSQQGGSPLHF.

The chain combines TRBV7-6 with TRBJ2-3; maybe TRBD1 (6 bases). There are 16 residues in the CDR3. Germline V gives CDR1 SGHVS, CDR2 FNYEAQ. Trimming stripped 0 bases from V and 0 bases from J, with 10 bases between. CDR3 loop: CASSLAGAKSTDTQYF. The CDR3 coding sequence is TGTGCCAGCAGCTTAGCGGGGGCTAAAAGCACAGATACGCAGTATTTT. Full variable domain (rest looked up from reference TRBV7-6 and TRBJ2-3): GAGVSQSPRYKVTKRGQDVALRCDPISGHVSLYWYRQALGQGPEFLTYFNYEAQQDKSGLPNDRFSAERPEGSISTLTIQRTEQRDSAMYRCASSLAGAKSTDTQYFGPGTRLTVL.

The rearrangement uses TRBV25-1 and TRBJ2-5; the match to TRBD1 covers 7 bases. Germline CDR1 and CDR2: MGHDK and SYGVNS. This CDR3 is 14 amino acids long. The ends lost 4 bases at V and 4 bases at J; junction bases unmatched: 6. In nucleotides, the CDR3 is TGTGCCAGCAGTGTACAGGGGCTCGGAGAGACCCAGTACTTC. Translating it yields CASSVQGLGETQYF.

This clonotype occurred once. The V gene is TRBV29-1, the J gene TRBJ1-4; D is undetermined. V gave up 4 bases and J gave up 8 bases, with 14 bases separating them. Per germline, CDR1 SQVTM and CDR2 ANQGSEA. The CDR3 is 13 residues long. The CDR3 region is CSVGAPPGEKLFF. CDR3 in DNA: TGCAGCGTTGGGGCGCCCCCCGGGGAAAAACTGTTTTTT.

The V and J genes are TRBV18 and TRBJ1-1; D possibly corresponds to TRBD1 (6 bases). This CDR3 has 13 residues. Looked up from germline, CDR1 is KGHSH and CDR2 is LQKENI. V shed 4 bases and J shed 8 bases, with 14 bases lying between them. CDR3 sequence reads: CASSLDSQTEAFF. The CDR3, as DNA: TGTGCCAGCTCACTGGACAGCCAGACCGAAGCTTTCTTT. The variable domain in full, completed from reference TRBV18 and TRBJ1-1, reads NAGVMQNPRHLVRRRGQEARLRCSPMKGHSHVYWYRQLPEEGLKFMVYLQKENIIDESGMPKERFSAEFPKEGPSILRIQQVVRGDSAAYFCASSLDSQTEAFFGQGTRLTVV.

In this sample, this clonotype turned up once. The genes are TRBV25-1 and TRBJ1-5; 10 nucleotides match TRBD1. Trimming cost V 3 bases and J 0 bases; bases outside gene matches: 14. Germline CDR1 is MGHDK and CDR2 is SYGVNS. CDR3 length equals 20 residues. The CDR3 DNA sequence: TGTGCCAGCAGTGAGGGACCTGGGACAGGGGCTCCTTATAGCAATCAGCCCCAGCATTTT. Residues: CASSEGPGTGAPYSNQPQHF. The variable domain in full, completed from reference TRBV25-1 and TRBJ1-5, reads EADIYQTPRYLVIGTGKKITLECSQTMGHDKMYWYQQDPGMELHLIHYSYGVNSTEKGDLSSESTVSRIRTEHFPLTLESARPSHTSQYLCASSEGPGTGAPYSNQPQHFGDGTRLSIL.

The chain recombines TRBV28 with TRBJ2-2, with D possibly matching TRBD1 (6 bases). The V end was cut by 10 bases, the J end by 2 bases, with 17 bases between. CDR3 length equals 15 residues. Germline V gene lookup returns CDR1 MDHEN and CDR2 SYDVKM. DNA of the CDR3: TGTGCCACCATGGGGGCAGGGGCAAACACCGGGGAGCTGTTTTTT. This sequence encodes CATMGAGANTGELFF.

The CDR3 is CASSHTGQGYEQYF. The CDR3 DNA follows: TGTGCCAGCAGCCATACGGGACAGGGGTACGAGCAGTACTTC. The rearrangement uses TRBV3-1 and TRBJ2-7; 10 bases are shared with TRBD1. The germline V gene encodes CDR1 LGHDT and CDR2 YNNKEL (reference sequence). After removal of 3 bases from V and 4 bases from J, the junction contained 3 bases not matched to a gene. The CDR3 spans 14 residues.

This clonotype showed up just once. V usage is TRBV3-1 and J usage is TRBJ2-2; possibly TRBD2 for D (6 bases). The CDR3 is 16 residues long. The V and J ends lost 3 bases and 4 bases respectively, with 15 bases between them. Germline lookup yields CDR1 LGHDT and CDR2 YNNKEL (reference sequence). The CDR3 sequence: CASSHRDSRGTGELFF. The CDR3, as DNA: TGTGCCAGCAGCCACCGGGACTCTCGAGGCACCGGGGAGCTGTTTTTT.

In DNA form, the CDR3 reads TGCGCCAGCAGCTTGGCTCCAGTCGGTGCCAAAAACATTCAGTACTTC. Its protein is CASSLAPVGAKNIQYF. The rearrangement links TRBV5-1 to TRBJ2-4, with D uncertain. This CDR3 has 16 amino acids. CDR1 is SGHRS, CDR2 YFSETQ, per germline. The V end was cut by 0 bases, the J end by 1 base, with 11 bases between.

The genes are TRBV7-9 and TRBJ2-5, with D possibly TRBD1 on 6 matching bases. This CDR3 has 16 residues. Germline V lookup: CDR1 SEHNR, CDR2 FQNEAQ (reference sequence). The V gene lost 5 bases and the J gene lost 5 bases, with 21 bases spanning the gap. The CDR3: CASSRKGHMGGETQYF. CDR3 DNA: TGTGCCAGCAGCAGAAAGGGACACATGGGTGGGGAGACCCAGTACTTC.

V usage is TRBV29-1 and J usage is TRBJ1-5, with D unresolved. Germline V CDR1 and CDR2: SQVTM, ANQGSEA. V was cut by 5 bases and J by 7 bases, with 21 bases left in between. The CDR3 length is 15 residues. The CDR3 sequence: CSVREDATRGQPQHF. The CDR3 nucleotides read TGCAGCGTTCGGGAGGACGCAACTCGTGGGCAGCCCCAGCATTTT. The entire variable domain, with the rest obtained from reference TRBV29-1 and TRBJ1-5, is as follows: SAVISQKPSRDICQRGTSLTIQCQVDSQVTMMFWYRQQPGQSLTLIATANQGSEATYESGFVIDKFPISRPNLTFSTLTVSNMSPEDSSIYLCSVREDATRGQPQHFGDGTRLSIL.

The rearrangement uses TRBV4-1 and TRBJ1-2, with D possibly being TRBD1 (5 bases). The ends were cut back, 4 bases at V and 2 bases at J, with 14 bases in the middle. This CDR3 comprises 15 residues. CDR1 and CDR2 from the germline V gene are MGHRA and YSYEKL. The CDR3 DNA sequence: TGCGCCAGCAGCCCCTGGGGACGGCAGAACTATGGCTACACCTTC. Translated: CASSPWGRQNYGYTF.

The rearrangement uses TRBV15 and TRBJ1-5; 7 bases are a match to TRBD1. Germline CDR1 LNHNV, CDR2 YYDKDF (reference sequence). This CDR3 comprises 13 residues. V was clipped by 8 bases and J by 6 bases; unmatched bases: 7. The CDR3, as DNA: TGTGCCACCCAGGGGGTAGTAGGTCAGCCCCAGCATTTT. It codes for CATQGVVGQPQHF.

The chain joins TRBV6-2 or TRBV6-3 to TRBJ2-5, with 7 nucleotides matching TRBD1. V gave up 5 bases and J gave up 0 bases; unmatched junction bases: 3. Germline CDR1 and CDR2: MNHEY and SVGEGT. The CDR3 length is 14 residues. The CDR3 DNA follows: TGTGCCAGCAGTCCGGGACAGAACCAAGAGACCCAGTACTTC. Translation: CASSPGQNQETQYF.